This is a list of T cell receptor beta chains from one sample in a study of read filtering for tumor transcriptome and immune sequencing. TCRdb redid the calling of the reads with MiXCR, one entry per CDR3 protein. The data contain tens of thousands of distinct CDR3 sequences, roughly 21% of them singletons. Material for sequencing was a population of CD138-negative cells sorted from bone marrow. These receptors all stem from a donor older than 35 with multiple myeloma. The CDR3 runs from the conserved cysteine through the conserved F or W. D genes are given only for firm matches. Not every row has a clone size; where given, it reads once, few, many or a size class.

CDR3nt	CDR3aa	v_gene	len	abundance	d_gene	j_gene
TGTGCCACCAGTGATCGGGCTAGCGGGCTCCAAGAGACCCAGTACTTC	CATSDRASGLQETQYF	TRBV24-1	16	many	TRBD2	TRBJ2-5
TGTGCCAGCACCCAAGGGCGGGGGAGAGAGACCCAGTACTTC	CASTQGRGRETQYF	TRBV11-1	14	NA	TRBD2	TRBJ2-5
TGTGCCATCGTAAAAGACAGGGGGCAAGTGTATGGCTACACCTTC	CAIVKDRGQVYGYTF	TRBV10-3	15	NA	TRBD1	TRBJ1-2
TGCGCCAGCAGCTCGGGACTAGCGGGGGACTACGAGCAGTACTTC	CASSSGLAGDYEQYF	TRBV5-1	15	many	TRBD2	TRBJ2-7
TGCGCCAGCAGCGGTGCGGGGGAGCCCTACAATGAGCAGTTCTTC	CASSGAGEPYNEQFF	TRBV5-1	15	many	TRBD2	TRBJ2-1
TGTGCCAGCTGCTATGGGAACACCGGGGAGCTGTTTTTT	CASCYGNTGELFF	TRBV5-6	13	few	NA	TRBJ2-2
TGCGCCAGCAGCAAATTTCTCGGGGGGCGAGCCTACAATGAGCAGTTCTTC	CASSKFLGGRAYNEQFF	TRBV5-1	17	many	NA	TRBJ2-1
TGTGCCAGCAGCTTGCAGGTGAACTACGAGCAGTACTTC	CASSLQVNYEQYF	TRBV7-2	13	few	NA	TRBJ2-7
TGTGCCAGCAGCCCGGGACAGACTTTCGATGAGCAGTTCTTC	CASSPGQTFDEQFF	TRBV7-2	14	NA	TRBD1	TRBJ2-1
TGCAGCGTTCGGGACGGTTACACTGAAGCTTTCTTT	CSVRDGYTEAFF	TRBV29-1	12	few	NA	TRBJ1-1
TGTGCCAGCAGACCCAGCCAGGGAAGTGGAAACACCATATATTTT	CASRPSQGSGNTIYF	TRBV6-6	15	few	NA	TRBJ1-3
TGTGCCAGTAACGCAGCCGGGGAGCTGTTTTTT	CASNAAGELFF	TRBV11-2	11	medium-sized	NA	TRBJ2-2
TGTGCCAGCAGTGAAGCGCGAGGACAGGGTCAGCCCCAGCATTTT	CASSEARGQGQPQHF	TRBV2	15	many	TRBD1	TRBJ1-5
TGCAGTGCTATAAGCTCAATGAACACTGAAGCTTTCTTT	CSAISSMNTEAFF	TRBV20-1	13	NA	NA	TRBJ1-1
TGCGCCAGCATTCAGGGGGCGCACACCGGGGAGCTGTCTTTT	CASIQGAHTGELSF	TRBV5-1	14	many	TRBD1	TRBJ2-2
TGTGCCAGCAATAATCTTGGAGGCCGGAGCTACAATGAGCAGTTCTTC	CASNNLGGRSYNEQFF	TRBV28	16	many	NA	TRBJ2-1
TGCGCCAGCCTGGACAGGCCGGGTGAGCAGTACTTC	CASLDRPGEQYF	TRBV23-1	12	few	TRBD1	TRBJ2-7
TGTGCCATCAACCCGACTAGCGGGCTGAACGAGCAGTACTTC	CAINPTSGLNEQYF	TRBV10-3	14	NA	TRBD2	TRBJ2-7
TGTGCCAGCAGTGCTAGCGGGGACAATGAGCAGTTCTTC	CASSASGDNEQFF	TRBV6-1	13	many	TRBD2	TRBJ2-1
TGCAGCGTGTCTAAAGGGGGCAGCAATCAGCCCCAGCATTTT	CSVSKGGSNQPQHF	TRBV29-1	14	few	TRBD1	TRBJ1-5
TGCGCCAGCAGCTTCGGACAGGGGAGCTATGGCTACACCTTC	CASSFGQGSYGYTF	TRBV5-1	14	few	TRBD1	TRBJ1-2
TGTGCCAGCAGCCATCCCGGGGCGAGCACAGATACGCAGTATTTT	CASSHPGASTDTQYF	TRBV14	15	many	NA	TRBJ2-3
TGTGCCAGCAGGCCCCGAGGGGGCGACTATGGCTACACCTTC	CASRPRGGDYGYTF	TRBV7-8	14	few	TRBD1	TRBJ1-2